The clone carrying this TCR beta chain occurred a few times. This sample is drawn from a study of T cells in Graves' hyperthyroidism and ophthalmopathy. Study-level background: Blood from the periphery was taken at initial diagnosis, before any treatment.

CDR3 length: 14 amino acids. Germline V lookup: CDR1 SEHNR, CDR2 FQNEAQ (reference sequence). The V end was cut by 2 bases, the J end by 10 bases, with 15 bases between. Amplified TCR beta CDR3 regions derived from RNA transcripts. First-round RT-PCR of the TCR CDR3 relied on the HTBI primer set. TCRdb reprocessed the multiplex PCR reads via MiXCR and lists one record per CDR3 protein. Altogether 450,000 to 650,000 distinct CDR3 sequences are present, 15% to 20% being singletons, with the ten largest covering roughly 15%. This sequence originates from a woman younger than 30 with Graves' ophthalmopathy. The chain combines TRBV7-9 with TRBJ2-1; weak D call: TRBD2 (6 bases). Sequencing used blood. Here the CDR3 DNA reads TGTGCCAGCAGCTTAACCACCGGGAGCGAAGAGCAGTTCTTC. It codes for CASSLTTGSEEQFF.